The T cell receptor (beta chain) described here comes from a study of T-cell reconstitution after alpha-beta-depleted transplantation in children. Study findings and constraints: Counts and diversity of T cells one year after transplant came mostly from newly produced T cells. The origin of high day-60 TCRbeta diversity in some patients lay in surviving recipient T cells and thymic progenitors. There were reportedly several hundred expanded graft clones from which alpha-beta T cells came about two months after transplant.

This clonotype was seen repeatedly, ten times or more. Its antigen is undetermined. The CDR3 contains 11 residues. CDR1 is DFQATT and CDR2 is SNEGSKA in the germline V gene (reference sequence). V lost 3 bases and J lost 4, with 4 bases in between. Preparation of the TCRbeta library used unique molecular identifiers. A single record per CDR3 protein comes from TCRdb applying MiXCR to the PCR reads. The sample shows over 150,000 distinct CDR3 sequences, about 6.6% of them seen only once. The receptor comes from a boy under 10 years old with acute lymphoblastic leukemia, due to receive a stem cell transplant. V gene TRBV20-1 combines with J gene TRBJ2-1, with no clear D. The specimen comprised PBMCs, sampled before TCRalphabeta/CD19-depleted stem cell transplant. Here the CDR3 reads CSARSYNEQFF. The CDR3 coding sequence is TGCAGTGCTAGGAGTTACAATGAGCAGTTCTTC.